The 21 T cell receptor beta chains reported below all come from one sample, sequenced in a study of CD8+ T cells in alopecia areata. cDNA prepared by RNA extraction and subsequent reverse transcription served as the template for sequencing. The assay was immunoSEQ multiplex PCR, and TCRdb's table has in-frame clones only and misses some. Found here are approximately 110,000 clones, about three fifths of them singletons; the top ten hold 9.5% to 15%. Treatment in this sample: oral pan-JAK inhibitor, 5-10 mg twice daily. Specimen: CD8+ T cells sorted from blood, collected at week 24, from a patient treated with tofacitinib. The receptors were sampled from a human donor with alopecia areata.

The DNA for the CDR3 is TGCGCCAGCAGCTTGGAGGGCGGGACTACCACAGATACGCAGTATTTT. This codes for CASSLEGGTTTDTQYF. The chain uses TRBV5-1 and TRBJ2-3, with 7 bases aligning to TRBD2. The CDR3 is 16 residues long. Losses at the gene ends were 0 bases for V and 2 bases for J; bases not matched to a gene: 6. The germline gives CDR1 SGHRS, CDR2 YFSETQ. The whole variable domain, filled in from reference TRBV5-1 and TRBJ2-3, reads KAGVTQTPRYLIKTRGQQVTLSCSPISGHRSVSWYQQTPGQGLQFLFEYFSETQRNKGNFPGRFSGRQFSNSRSEMNVSTLELGDSALYLCASSLEGGTTTDTQYFGPGTRLTVL.

This clone was seen once. V usage is TRBV2 and J usage is TRBJ2-1; D is possibly TRBD2 (5 bases). Trimming cost V 1 base and J 9 bases, with 19 bases left between them. Germline V gene lookup returns CDR1 SNHLY and CDR2 FYNNEI. There are 16 residues in the CDR3. The CDR3 DNA reads as TGTGCCAGCAGTGAAGAGAGGGCGTGGGAAGATGTTGAGCAGTTCTTC. Translating gives CASSEERAWEDVEQFF.

This chain uses TRBV7-6 with TRBJ2-3; 9 bases fit TRBD1. V was clipped by 4 bases and J by 4 bases; unmatched bases: 6. The CDR3 contains 15 residues. Per germline, CDR1 SGHVS and CDR2 FNYEAQ. CDR3 loop: CASSSRGQGADTQYF. The CDR3 DNA sequence: TGTGCCAGCAGCTCCAGGGGACAGGGCGCAGATACGCAGTATTTT.

This chain joins TRBV6-5 and TRBJ1-4, with TRBD1 as a possible D gene (5 bases). Trimming stripped 6 bases from V and 7 bases from J, with 15 bases between. CDR3 size: 14 residues. In germline, CDR1 is MNHEY, CDR2 SVGAGI. The DNA for the CDR3 is TGTGCCAGCAGACCCAGGGAGGATGGTGAAAAACTGTTTTTT. Encoded protein: CASRPREDGEKLFF.

The chain employs TRBV7-9 and TRBJ1-5; weak D call: TRBD1 (6 bases). CDR3 length: 15 amino acids. The V gene's germline CDR1 is SEHNR and CDR2 FQNEAQ (reference sequence). V was clipped by 6 bases and J by 0 bases, with 12 bases between them. In DNA form, the CDR3 reads TGTGCCAGCAGTCAGGACAGACATAGCAATCAGCCCCAGCATTTT. The encoded protein is CASSQDRHSNQPQHF. Using reference TRBV7-9 and TRBJ1-5 for the parts outside the CDR3, the full variable domain is DTGVSQNPRHKITKRGQNVTFRCDPISEHNRLYWYRQTLGQGPEFLTYFQNEAQLEKSRLLSDRFSAERPKGSFSTLEIQRTEQGDSAMYLCASSQDRHSNQPQHFGDGTRLSIL.

The rearrangement uses TRBV2 and TRBJ2-5, with a possible D match to TRBD1 (7 bases). The CDR3 spans 14 residues. V shed 8 bases and J shed 5 bases, with 18 bases lying between them. Looked up from germline, CDR1 is SNHLY and CDR2 is FYNNEI. The CDR3: CASPQGDSGETQYF. CDR3 nucleotides: TGTGCCAGCCCGCAGGGGGACTCGGGGGAGACCCAGTACTTC.

The sample holds one count of this clone. This chain joins TRBV27 and TRBJ2-1; tentatively, D is TRBD1 or TRBD2 (5 bases each). CDR3 length equals 16 residues. Germline V CDR1 and CDR2: MNHEY, SMNVEV (reference sequence). V lost 6 bases, J lost 0 bases, and 15 bases lay in between. The CDR3 sequence is CASSPTGHSSYNEQFF. The DNA for the CDR3 is TGTGCCAGCAGCCCCACGGGGCATTCCTCCTACAATGAGCAGTTCTTC.

The chain recombines TRBV7-9 with TRBJ2-5; D is tentatively TRBD1 or TRBD2 (5 bases each). With 5 bases removed from V and 2 bases from J, the gap between germline ends came to 12 bases. This CDR3 is built from 14 residues. CDR1 is SEHNR, CDR2 FQNEAQ, per germline (reference sequence). The chain's CDR3 is CASSQSGLQETQYF. The CDR3 DNA is TGTGCCAGCAGCCAATCGGGGCTTCAAGAGACCCAGTACTTC.

This clone was counted only a few times. The DNA for the CDR3 is TGTGCCAGCAGGGATGGGACTGAAGCTTTCTTT. Translating it yields CASRDGTEAFF. The genes are TRBV2 and TRBJ1-1; D remains unclear. The ends were cut back, 6 bases at V and 5 bases at J, with 7 bases in the middle. Germline-derived CDR1 and CDR2 are SNHLY and FYNNEI. This CDR3 has 11 residues.

This clone has only one observation. J is TRBJ2-5 and V is TRBV12-5; D is undetermined. The CDR3 is 15 amino acids. Germline V gives CDR1 LGHNT, CDR2 FRNRAP. Deletions cut 0 bases from V and 2 bases from J, with 10 bases between. The CDR3 sequence is CASGLVNGLQETQYF. The CDR3 DNA is TGTGCTAGTGGTTTGGTAAATGGGCTGCAAGAGACCCAGTACTTC. The full variable domain, in which reference TRBV12-5 and TRBJ2-5 provide the parts outside the CDR3, is DARVTQTPRHKVTEMGQEVTMRCQPILGHNTVFWYRQTMMQGLELLAYFRNRAPLDDSGMPKDRFSAEMPDATLATLKIQPSEPRDSAVYFCASGLVNGLQETQYFGPGTRLLVL.

This clone has more than one count but fewer than ten. This chain joins TRBV9 and TRBJ2-2; no definite D call. V lost 0 bases and J lost 4, with 4 bases in between. CDR1 SGDLS and CDR2 YYNGEE come from the germline V gene. The CDR3 runs to 13 residues. CDR3 nucleotides: TGTGCCAGCAGCGTAGTCCTCACCGGGGAGCTGTTTTTT. It is translated as CASSVVLTGELFF.

V is TRBV10-3 and J is TRBJ2-6; D is unresolved. The CDR3 contains 15 residues. Between the trimmed V and J ends, which lost 10 bases and 0 bases, there was a span of 13 bases. CDR1 is ENHRY, CDR2 SYGVKD, per germline. The CDR3 loop reads CATHAGSSGANVLTF. For the CDR3, the DNA is TGTGCCACCCACGCCGGATCCTCTGGGGCCAACGTCCTGACTTTC.

The chain uses TRBV19 and TRBJ1-6; TRBD1 is a possible D gene (6 bases). V was shortened by 4 bases and J by 6 bases, with 13 bases between the two germline ends. The CDR3 runs to 15 residues. CDR1 and CDR2 (germline): LNHDA, SQIVND (reference sequence). CDR3 residues: CASSRKQGGNSPLHF. CDR3 nucleotides: TGTGCCAGTAGTAGAAAACAGGGTGGTAATTCACCCCTCCACTTT.

The chain couples TRBV14 to TRBJ2-1; TRBD2 matches 12 bases. CDR1 and CDR2 from the germline V gene are SGHDN and FVKESK. The CDR3 covers 16 residues. V lost 3 bases to trimming and J lost 4 bases; unmatched junction nucleotides: 4. The CDR3 region has the DNA TGTGCCAGCAGCCACCTAGCGGGGGGGCTTTACAATGAGCAGTTCTTC. Its protein is CASSHLAGGLYNEQFF. The whole variable domain, remainder taken from reference TRBV14 and TRBJ2-1, is EAGVTQFPSHSVIEKGQTVTLRCDPISGHDNLYWYRRVMGKEIKFLLHFVKESKQDESGMPNNRFLAERTGGTYSTLKVQPAELEDSGVYFCASSHLAGGLYNEQFFGPGTRLTVL.

CDR3 protein: CASSEKDRDGYGYTF. The DNA of the CDR3 is TGTGCCAGCAGTGAGAAGGACAGGGACGGATATGGCTACACCTTC. The chain has TRBV2 and TRBJ1-2; 8 bases align to TRBD1. Looked up from germline, CDR1 is SNHLY and CDR2 is FYNNEI. This CDR3 has 15 residues. V trimming: 3 bases; J trimming: 5 bases; junction bases outside the gene matches: 8.

The genes are TRBV13 and TRBJ1-2; 8 bases match TRBD1. Germline CDR1 reads PRHDT; CDR2 reads FYEKMQ (reference sequence). CDR3 length: 14 amino acids. Germline trimming cut 5 bases from V and 3 bases from J; bases unmatched to any gene: 5. The CDR3 is CASSPGQGYYGYTF. The CDR3 region has the DNA TGTGCCAGCAGCCCAGGACAGGGTTACTATGGCTACACCTTC.

This clone has just a few counts. V gene TRBV7-9 combines with J gene TRBJ2-7; TRBD1 agrees at 9 bases. Germline values: CDR1 SEHNR, CDR2 FQNEAQ (reference sequence). This CDR3 has 14 residues. V was pared by 4 bases and J by 3 bases, with 4 bases of the junction left unmatched. CDR3 nucleotides: TGTGCCAGCAGCTACAGGGGGCTGGACTACGAGCAGTACTTC. Translated, it gives CASSYRGLDYEQYF.

J is TRBJ2-1 and V is TRBV4-1; a possible D gene is TRBD2 (6 bases). V was shortened by 1 base and J by 0 bases, with 16 bases between the two germline ends. This CDR3 has 18 amino acids. CDR1 and CDR2 (germline): MGHRA, YSYEKL. The CDR3 sequence: CASSQGVGGESSYNEQFF. CDR3 coding DNA: TGCGCCAGCAGCCAAGGGGTGGGCGGGGAAAGCTCCTACAATGAGCAGTTCTTC.

The chain links TRBV29-1 to TRBJ2-3; TRBD1 matches at 9 bases. This CDR3 comprises 18 residues. V was pared by 0 bases and J by 1 base, with 11 bases of the junction left unmatched. Germline V lookup: CDR1 SQVTM, CDR2 ANQGSEA. The chain's CDR3 is CSVEEHPGQGRRTDTQYF. CDR3 nucleotide sequence: TGCAGCGTTGAAGAGCATCCGGGACAGGGAAGGCGCACAGATACGCAGTATTTT.

The chain couples TRBV5-6 to TRBJ2-2; 8 bases line up with TRBD1. The germline gives CDR1 SGHDT, CDR2 YYEEEE. The CDR3 contains 15 residues. The ends lost 3 bases at V and 2 bases at J; junction bases unmatched: 3. DNA of the CDR3: TGTGCCAGCAGCTGGGACAGGTTAAACACCGGGGAGCTGTTTTTT. This translates into CASSWDRLNTGELFF.

The chain recombines TRBV7-9 with TRBJ1-1; D call uncertain. Trimming took 6 bases from V and 6 from J, leaving 8 bases between them. The CDR3 spans 11 residues. CDR1 and CDR2 from the germline V gene are SEHNR and FQNEAQ (reference sequence). The CDR3 nucleotides are TGTGCCAGCAGACCTGACTCTGAAGCTTTCTTT. It yields the protein CASRPDSEAFF.